These T cell receptor beta chains were read from a single sample in a study of PD-L1 blockade in urothelial cancer. Repertoires were generated with immunoSEQ multiplex PCR, while TCRdb's copy carries only in-frame clones and drops some. Of under 55,000 clones in the sample, around 82% are singletons; the top ten hold about 6%. The sequencing used PBMCs, collected around atezolizumab (anti-PD-L1) treatment. Receptors originate from a man aged 35-49 years with urothelial cancer. CDR3s include the opening cysteine and the closing phenylalanine or tryptophan. The order of the fields is CDR3 protein, CDR3 DNA, clone size, D gene, V gene, J gene. The D gene is left open where the match is weak. Only some rows state a clone size, as once, few, many or a class for expanded clones.

CASSTSRQGDTEAFF	TGTGCCAGTAGTACCTCCCGGCAGGGGGACACTGAAGCTTTCTTT	few	TRBD1	TRBV19	TRBJ1-1
CASSTRRSGAGHTGELFF	TGTGCCAGCAGCACCCGGCGTAGTGGGGCGGGACACACCGGGGAGCTGTTTTTT	NA	NA	TRBV11-2	TRBJ2-2
CASRKQGGKTQYF	TGTGCCAGCAGAAAACAGGGTGGGAAGACCCAGTACTTC	NA	NA	TRBV6-5	TRBJ2-5
CAVRDYSYEQYF	TGTGCCGTGCGGGATTACTCCTACGAGCAGTACTTC	NA	NA	TRBV10-3	TRBJ2-7
CASSLFPAGAGQETQYF	TGTGCCAGCAGTTTATTCCCGGCAGGGGCCGGACAAGAGACCCAGTACTTC	NA	NA	TRBV27	TRBJ2-5
CASSSSPVSYGYTF	TGTGCCAGCAGCTCTTCACCAGTATCCTATGGCTACACCTTC	NA	NA	TRBV7-8	TRBJ1-2
CASSTGGAETQYF	TGTGCCAGCAGTACAGGGGGCGCAGAGACCCAGTACTTC	NA	TRBD1	TRBV2	TRBJ2-5
CASSPGTGVYNEQFF	TGTGCCAGCAGCCCGGGGACAGGGGTATACAATGAGCAGTTCTTC	few	TRBD1	TRBV7-9	TRBJ2-1
CASSRGGGGANVLTF	TGTGCCAGCAGTCGGGGGGGAGGTGGGGCCAACGTCCTGACTTTC	NA	TRBD2	TRBV6-1	TRBJ2-6
CASSPTGPYEQYF	TGTGCCAGTAGCCCGACAGGGCCCTACGAGCAGTACTTC	once	TRBD1	TRBV19	TRBJ2-7
CASTISGIYGYTF	TGTGCCAGCACTATCTCGGGGATATATGGCTACACCTTC	NA	NA	TRBV6-1	TRBJ1-2
CASSSGQGPNYEQYF	TGTGCCAGCAGCTCGGGACAGGGGCCTAATTACGAGCAGTACTTC	once	TRBD1	TRBV5-4	TRBJ2-7
CASSITGVNEAFF	TGTGCCAGTAGTATCACAGGGGTCAATGAAGCTTTCTTT	few	TRBD1	TRBV19	TRBJ1-1
CASSSQDFYEQYF	TGTGCCAGCAGTTCACAGGATTTCTACGAGCAGTACTTC	NA	NA	TRBV6-5	TRBJ2-7
CSPKLAGAVETQYF	TGCAGCCCCAAACTAGCGGGAGCGGTGGAGACCCAGTACTTC	NA	TRBD2	TRBV29-1	TRBJ2-5
CASRTQQAGANVLTF	TGTGCCAGCAGAACACAGCAGGCTGGGGCCAACGTCCTGACTTTC	NA	NA	TRBV6-5	TRBJ2-6
CASRVGGRDSFGYTF	TGTGCCAGCAGGGTAGGGGGTCGGGACAGTTTTGGCTACACCTTC	NA	TRBD1	TRBV6-5	TRBJ1-2
CASSIGSRTGELFF	TGTGCCAGTAGTATAGGTAGCCGGACCGGGGAGCTGTTTTTT	NA	NA	TRBV19	TRBJ2-2
CASSLESGLEQFF	TGTGCCAGCAGCTTAGAGAGCGGTCTTGAGCAGTTCTTC	few	NA	TRBV7-8	TRBJ2-1
CASSGDGGYTF	TGTGCCAGCAGCGGCGACGGGGGCTACACCTTC	few	NA	TRBV25-1	TRBJ1-2
CASSAGQVKSGANVLTF	TGTGCCAGCTCAGCAGGACAGGTGAAATCTGGGGCCAACGTCCTGACTTTC	few	TRBD1	TRBV18	TRBJ2-6
CATKGQDYEQYF	TGTGCCACCAAGGGACAAGACTACGAGCAGTACTTC	NA	NA	TRBV6-1	TRBJ2-7
CAWSGVLNTEAFF	TGTGCCTGGAGTGGAGTCCTGAACACTGAAGCTTTCTTT	NA	NA	TRBV30	TRBJ1-1
CASSFRSAGTLTYEQYF	TGTGCCAGCAGTTTCCGATCAGCCGGGACTCTCACCTACGAGCAGTACTTC	NA	NA	TRBV28	TRBJ2-7